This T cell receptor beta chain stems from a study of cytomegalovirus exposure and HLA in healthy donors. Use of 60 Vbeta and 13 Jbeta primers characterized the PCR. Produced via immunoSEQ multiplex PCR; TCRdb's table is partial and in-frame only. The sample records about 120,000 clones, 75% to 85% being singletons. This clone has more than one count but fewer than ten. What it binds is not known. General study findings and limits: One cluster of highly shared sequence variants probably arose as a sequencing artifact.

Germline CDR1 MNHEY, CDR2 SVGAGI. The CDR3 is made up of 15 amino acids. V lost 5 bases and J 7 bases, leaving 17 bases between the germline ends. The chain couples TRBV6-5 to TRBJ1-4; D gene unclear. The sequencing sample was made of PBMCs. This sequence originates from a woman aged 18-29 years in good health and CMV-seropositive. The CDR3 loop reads CASSVGPPRGEKLFF. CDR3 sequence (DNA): TGTGCCAGCAGTGTCGGACCCCCTCGGGGTGAAAAACTGTTTTTT.